Listed here are 26 T cell receptor beta chains from one sample, sequenced in a study of T cell responses to AZD1222 COVID-19 vaccine. The assay was immunoSEQ multiplex PCR, and TCRdb's table has in-frame clones only and misses some. Here the sample spans 170,000 or so clones, about 90% being singletons. The sequencing here drew on peripheral blood, taken on day 0 of AZD1222 vaccination. These receptors were taken from an adult in good health.

This clone was seen a handful of times. The J gene is TRBJ2-1, the V gene TRBV19, with D unresolved. Germline loops: CDR1 LNHDA, CDR2 SQIVND (reference sequence). The CDR3 spans 16 residues. The ends were cut back, 3 bases at V and 0 bases at J, with 12 bases in the middle. The CDR3, as DNA: TGTGCCAGTAGTATCCGGCCGAGGAGCTCCTACAATGAGCAGTTCTTC. Its translation is CASSIRPRSSYNEQFF.

This clone was recorded once. The CDR3 here is CASSARTGFEQFF. In nucleotides, the CDR3 is TGTGCCAGCAGCGCGCGGACAGGGTTTGAGCAGTTCTTC. The chain has TRBV7-9 and TRBJ2-1, with 8 nucleotides matching TRBD1. Germline CDR1 and CDR2: SEHNR and FQNEAQ (reference sequence). Germline trimming cut 5 bases from V and 9 bases from J; bases unmatched to any gene: 6. The CDR3 covers 13 residues.

The chain couples TRBV19 to TRBJ2-7, with TRBD1 matching over 10 bases. This CDR3 has 14 amino acids. V gave up 6 bases and J gave up 3 bases; unmatched junction bases: 5. The germline gives CDR1 LNHDA, CDR2 SQIVND (reference sequence). This CDR3 is CASSSTGGGYEQYF. CDR3 DNA: TGTGCCAGTAGCTCGACAGGGGGCGGCTACGAGCAGTACTTC. The variable domain in full, completed from reference TRBV19 and TRBJ2-7, reads DGGITQSPKYLFRKEGQNVTLSCEQNLNHDAMYWYRQDPGQGLRLIYYSQIVNDFQKGDIAEGYSVSREKKESFPLTVTSAQKNPTAFYLCASSSTGGGYEQYFGPGTRLTVT.

V is TRBV7-8 and J is TRBJ1-1; possibly TRBD1 for D (5 bases). V dropped 6 bases and J dropped 7 bases, with 18 bases sitting between them. Germline values: CDR1 SGHVS, CDR2 FQNEAQ. The CDR3 runs 14 residues. CDR3 sequence (DNA): TGTGCCAGCAGTAATATTGGGGGGAGTAGTGAAGCTTTCTTT. As protein: CASSNIGGSSEAFF.

In DNA, the CDR3 is TGTGCCAGCAGCTTGGCGGGTCTGAATTCACCCCTCCACTTT. Its protein is CASSLAGLNSPLHF. This chain links TRBV5-6 with TRBJ1-6; D unclear. The CDR3 spans 14 residues. Germline CDR1 is SGHDT and CDR2 is YYEEEE. V lost 0 bases and J lost 7, with 8 bases in between.

The chain has TRBV5-1 and TRBJ2-3; D is possibly TRBD2 (6 bases). Trimming left V 0 bases short and J 0 bases short, with 11 bases between. This CDR3 is 16 amino acids long. Germline loops: CDR1 SGHRS, CDR2 YFSETQ. CDR3 residues: CASSLVAGRSTDTQYF. The CDR3 DNA reads as TGCGCCAGCAGCTTGGTGGCAGGGAGGAGCACAGATACGCAGTATTTT.

The J gene is TRBJ2-3, the V gene TRBV14; perhaps TRBD1 as D (5 bases). V lost 0 bases and J 6 bases, leaving 10 bases between the germline ends. Germline CDR1 is SGHDN and CDR2 is FVKESK. This CDR3 region has 14 residues. This chain's CDR3 is CASSQEIRGDTQYF. The CDR3 DNA is TGTGCCAGCAGCCAAGAAATAAGGGGCGATACGCAGTATTTT.

CDR3 sequence: CASSPRTGGTRWSYEQYF. The CDR3 nucleotides read TGTGCCAGCAGTCCCCGGACAGGGGGGACAAGGTGGTCCTACGAGCAGTACTTC. This rearrangement joins TRBV27 to TRBJ2-7; TRBD1 matches 10 bases. V dropped 5 bases and J dropped 1; count of bases not matched to a gene: 14. This CDR3 comprises 18 residues. Germline-derived CDR1 and CDR2 are MNHEY and SMNVEV (reference sequence).

V gene TRBV27 combines with J gene TRBJ1-4, with D tentatively TRBD1 (5 bases). V dropped 1 base and J dropped 8 bases, with 17 bases sitting between them. The CDR3 totals 16 residues. Germline CDR1 reads MNHEY; CDR2 reads SMNVEV (reference sequence). Written as DNA, the CDR3 is TGTGCCAGCAGTTTATATTGGGGCAGGGTGGGGGAAAAACTGTTTTTT. Translated: CASSLYWGRVGEKLFF.

This clone was observed a single time. The chain recombines TRBV5-3 with TRBJ2-2; D not certain. TRBV5-3 falls under the ORF class, with uncertain function. CDR3 length: 11 residues. Trimming took 3 bases from V and 6 from J, leaving 3 bases between them. The chain's CDR3 is CARSSPGELFF. CDR3 coding DNA: TGTGCCAGAAGCTCCCCCGGGGAGCTGTTTTTT.

The chain links TRBV7-2 to TRBJ1-6; D uncertain. V lost 0 bases and J 6 bases, leaving 6 bases between the germline ends. Germline V gene data show CDR1 as SGHTA and CDR2 as FQGNSA. This CDR3 comprises 14 residues. The DNA of the CDR3 is TGTGCCAGCAGCTTAGCGAGTCTTAATTCACCCCTCCACTTT. Amino acid sequence: CASSLASLNSPLHF.

The chain couples TRBV7-2 to TRBJ1-5; D unclear. The CDR3 loop spans 15 amino acids. Trimming took 2 bases from V and 1 from J, leaving 9 bases between them. CDR1 and CDR2 from the germline V gene are SGHTA and FQGNSA. The CDR3 is CASSLLPNSNQPQHF. The CDR3 coding sequence is TGTGCCAGCAGCTTACTACCAAACAGCAATCAGCCCCAGCATTTT. The entire variable domain, with the rest obtained from reference TRBV7-2 and TRBJ1-5, is as follows: GAGVSQSPSNKVTEKGKDVELRCDPISGHTALYWYRQSLGQGLEFLIYFQGNSAPDKSGLPSDRFSAERTGGSVSTLTIQRTQQEDSAVYLCASSLLPNSNQPQHFGDGTRLSIL.

The V and J genes are TRBV6-2 or TRBV6-3 and TRBJ2-3; D remains unclear. Per the germline V gene, CDR1 is MNHEY and CDR2 is SVGEGT. V was cut by 4 bases and J by 2 bases, with 16 bases left in between. This CDR3 comprises 16 residues. This chain's CDR3 is CASSSLVPLFTDTQYF. In nucleotides, the CDR3 is TGTGCCAGCAGTTCCTTGGTCCCCCTTTTCACAGATACGCAGTATTTT.

CDR3 region: CASSGTPRGNTIYF. The CDR3 coding sequence is TGTGCCAGCAGCGGGACCCCCAGGGGAAACACCATATATTTT. The V and J genes are TRBV28 and TRBJ1-3, with a possible D match to TRBD1 (5 bases). The CDR3 is 14 amino acids. The V end was cut by 6 bases, the J end by 4 bases, with 13 bases between. CDR1 MDHEN and CDR2 SYDVKM come from the germline V gene.

The genes are TRBV19 and TRBJ2-7, with 8 bases lining up with TRBD2. Germline lookup yields CDR1 LNHDA and CDR2 SQIVND (reference sequence). V was pared by 6 bases and J by 3 bases, with 7 bases of the junction left unmatched. The CDR3 contains 14 residues. The CDR3 coding sequence is TGTGCCAGTAGCCCCCGAGCGGGAGTCTACGAGCAGTACTTC. Translating gives CASSPRAGVYEQYF.

The chain recombines TRBV11-2 with TRBJ2-1; TRBD1 aligns across 7 bases. The V gene end was trimmed by 5 bases and the J gene end by 10 bases; junction bases not matched to a gene: 14. The CDR3 loop spans 15 amino acids. Germline CDR1 and CDR2: SGHAT and FQNNGV. This CDR3 is CASSHREAGGIEQFF. The CDR3, as DNA: TGTGCCAGCAGCCACAGAGAGGCAGGGGGAATAGAGCAGTTCTTC.

The genes are TRBV3-1 (or the pseudogene TRBV3-2) and TRBJ2-5; tentatively, D is TRBD1 or TRBD2 (5 bases each). This CDR3 contains 12 residues. Trimming pared 1 base from V and 7 bases from J, leaving 7 bases between. From germline, CDR1 is LGHDT and CDR2 YNNKEL (reference sequence). The CDR3 region is CASSQVGGTQYF. The CDR3 coding sequence is TGTGCCAGCAGCCAAGTTGGGGGGACCCAGTACTTC.

The chain has TRBV23-1 and TRBJ1-6; no reliable D call. TRBV23-1 is flagged as an ORF with uncertain function. This CDR3 region has 17 residues. With 4 bases removed from V and 6 bases from J, the gap between germline ends came to 19 bases. CDR3 coding DNA: TGCGCCAGCAGTCGAAGAGCCCCAGCACACGTTAATTCACCCCTCCACTTT. Translating gives CASSRRAPAHVNSPLHF.

This clone was picked up a small number of times. The V gene is TRBV10-3, the J gene TRBJ2-7; D call uncertain. Germline CDR1 is ENHRY and CDR2 is SYGVKD. The CDR3 is 11 residues long. Trimming pared 3 bases from V and 2 bases from J, leaving 2 bases between. CDR3 in amino acids: CAISDAYEQYF. Written as DNA, the CDR3 is TGTGCCATCAGTGACGCCTACGAGCAGTACTTC.

The chain employs TRBV21-1 and TRBJ2-7. TRBV21-1 has pseudogene status. The CDR3 is made up of 14 amino acids. In DNA, the CDR3 is TGTGCCAGCAGCTATGGCGTCGCCTCCGACGAGCAGTACTTC. This encodes CASSYGVASDEQYF.

The V and J genes are TRBV20-1 and TRBJ1-5; 7 nucleotides line up with TRBD1. V shed 3 bases and J 4 bases; nucleotides not matched to a gene: 6. This CDR3 contains 14 residues. Germline assignment: CDR1 DFQATT and CDR2 SNEGSKA (reference sequence). For the CDR3, the DNA is TGCAGTGCTAGTATGGGGACAGCGAATCAGCCCCAGCATTTT. This encodes CSASMGTANQPQHF.

V is TRBV7-2 and J is TRBJ2-7, with D perhaps TRBD1 (6 bases). This CDR3 is built from 15 residues. With 5 bases removed from V and 1 base from J, the gap between germline ends came to 15 bases. The germline V gene encodes CDR1 SGHTA and CDR2 FQGNSA. CDR3 residues: CASSQGRQVSYEQYF. The CDR3 DNA sequence: TGTGCCAGCAGCCAGGGTCGACAGGTATCCTACGAGCAGTACTTC.

The chain combines TRBV15 with TRBJ2-5, with 10 nucleotides matching TRBD1. The trim removed 0 bases at V and 2 bases at J, leaving 24 bases unmatched. Germline CDR1 is LNHNV and CDR2 is YYDKDF (reference sequence). CDR3 size: 23 residues. The CDR3 sequence: CATSRDLSRDRGFRGKGQETQYF. The DNA of the CDR3 is TGTGCCACCAGCAGAGATCTTTCCCGGGACAGGGGATTTCGGGGCAAGGGGCAAGAGACCCAGTACTTC.

The J gene is TRBJ1-1, the V gene TRBV5-1; tentatively, D is TRBD1 (5 bases). Germline V lookup: CDR1 SGHRS, CDR2 YFSETQ. This CDR3 spans 17 amino acids. V gave up 4 bases and J gave up 2 bases, with 21 bases separating them. The CDR3 DNA reads TGCGCCAGCAGCCAAATAACTGGGGGGGTCGGAAACACTGAAGCTTTCTTT. Protein product: CASSQITGGVGNTEAFF.

This chain links TRBV16 with TRBJ2-3; D unresolved. Trimming left V 1 base short and J 4 bases short, with 9 bases between. CDR3 length equals 14 residues. Germline V lookup: CDR1 KGHSY, CDR2 FQNENV. The chain's CDR3 is CASSQWVGPDTQYF. The CDR3 region has the DNA TGTGCCAGCAGCCAATGGGTCGGCCCAGATACGCAGTATTTT. Using reference TRBV16 and TRBJ2-3 for the parts outside the CDR3, the full variable domain is GEEVAQTPKHLVRGEGQKAKLYCAPIKGHSYVFWYQQVLKNEFKFLISFQNENVFDETGMPKERFSAKCLPNSPCSLEIQATKLEDSAVYFCASSQWVGPDTQYFGPGTRLTVL.

This sequence joins TRBV7-6 and TRBJ2-7; TRBD2 matches at 8 bases. Germline trimming cut 5 bases from V and 0 bases from J; bases unmatched to any gene: 12. This CDR3 is built from 17 residues. The germline gives CDR1 SGHVS, CDR2 FNYEAQ. The CDR3 loop reads CASSEPLAGPSSYEQYF. CDR3 in DNA: TGTGCCAGCAGCGAGCCGCTAGCGGGCCCTAGCTCCTACGAGCAGTACTTC.